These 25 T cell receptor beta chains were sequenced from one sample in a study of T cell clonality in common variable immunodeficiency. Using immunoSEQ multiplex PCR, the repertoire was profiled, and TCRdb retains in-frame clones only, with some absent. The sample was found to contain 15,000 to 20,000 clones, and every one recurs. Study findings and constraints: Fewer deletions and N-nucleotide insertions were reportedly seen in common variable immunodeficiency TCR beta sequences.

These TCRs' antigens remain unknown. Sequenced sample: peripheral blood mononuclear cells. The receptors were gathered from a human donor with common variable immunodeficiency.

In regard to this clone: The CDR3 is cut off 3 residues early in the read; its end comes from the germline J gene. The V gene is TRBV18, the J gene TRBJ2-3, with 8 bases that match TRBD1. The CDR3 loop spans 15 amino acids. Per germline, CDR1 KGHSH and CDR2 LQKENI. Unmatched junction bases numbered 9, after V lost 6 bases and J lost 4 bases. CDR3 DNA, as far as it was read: TGTGCCAGCTCCCAGACAGGGGCATCGGCAGATACG. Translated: CASSQTGASADT. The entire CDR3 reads CASSQTGASADTQYF.

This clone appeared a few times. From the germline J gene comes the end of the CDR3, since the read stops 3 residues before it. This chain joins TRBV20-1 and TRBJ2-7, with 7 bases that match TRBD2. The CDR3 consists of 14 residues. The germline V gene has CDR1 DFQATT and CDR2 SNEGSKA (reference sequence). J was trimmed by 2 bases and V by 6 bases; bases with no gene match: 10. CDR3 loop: CSATSGGGTYEQYF. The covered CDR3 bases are TGCAGTGCCACCTCTGGGGGGGGGACCTACGAG.

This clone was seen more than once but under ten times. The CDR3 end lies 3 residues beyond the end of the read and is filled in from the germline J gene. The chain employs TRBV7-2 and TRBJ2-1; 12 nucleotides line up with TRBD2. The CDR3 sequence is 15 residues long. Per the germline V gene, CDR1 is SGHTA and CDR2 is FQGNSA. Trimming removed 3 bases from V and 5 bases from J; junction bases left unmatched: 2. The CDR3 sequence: CASSFRLAGDNEQFF. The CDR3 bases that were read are TGTGCCAGCAGCTTCAGACTAGCGGGAGACAATGAG.

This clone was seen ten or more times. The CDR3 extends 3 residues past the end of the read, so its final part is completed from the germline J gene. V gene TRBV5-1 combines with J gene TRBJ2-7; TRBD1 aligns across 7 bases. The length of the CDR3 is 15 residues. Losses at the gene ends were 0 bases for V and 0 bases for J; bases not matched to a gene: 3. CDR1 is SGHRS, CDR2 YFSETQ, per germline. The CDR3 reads CASSLEAGGSYEQYF. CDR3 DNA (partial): TGCGCCAGCAGCTTGGAAGCAGGGGGCTCCTACGAG.

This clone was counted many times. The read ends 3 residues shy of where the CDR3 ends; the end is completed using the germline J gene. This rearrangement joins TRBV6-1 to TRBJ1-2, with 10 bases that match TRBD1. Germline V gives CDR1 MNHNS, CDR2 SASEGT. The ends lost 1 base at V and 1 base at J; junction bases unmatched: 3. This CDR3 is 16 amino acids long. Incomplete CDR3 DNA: TGTGCCAGCAGTGAAGGGACAGGGGGTTTTAACTATGGC. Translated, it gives CASSEGTGGFNYG. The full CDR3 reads CASSEGTGGFNYGYTF.

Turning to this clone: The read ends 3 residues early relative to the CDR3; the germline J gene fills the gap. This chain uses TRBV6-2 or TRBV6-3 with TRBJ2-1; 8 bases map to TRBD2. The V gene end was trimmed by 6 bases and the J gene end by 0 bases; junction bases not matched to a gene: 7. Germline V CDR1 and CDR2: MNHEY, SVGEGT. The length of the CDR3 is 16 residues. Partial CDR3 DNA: TGTGCCAGCAGCCGGACTAGCTTTAGCTCCTACAATGAG. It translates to CASSRTSFSSYNE. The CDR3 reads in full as CASSRTSFSSYNEQFF.

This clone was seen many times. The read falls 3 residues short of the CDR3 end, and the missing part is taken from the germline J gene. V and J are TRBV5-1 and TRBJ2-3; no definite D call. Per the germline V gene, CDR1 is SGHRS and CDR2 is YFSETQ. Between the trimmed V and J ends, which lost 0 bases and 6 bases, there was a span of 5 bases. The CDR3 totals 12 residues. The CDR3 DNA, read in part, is TGCGCCAGCAGCTTGGATTCGGATACG. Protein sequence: CASSLDSDT. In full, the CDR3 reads CASSLDSDTQYF.

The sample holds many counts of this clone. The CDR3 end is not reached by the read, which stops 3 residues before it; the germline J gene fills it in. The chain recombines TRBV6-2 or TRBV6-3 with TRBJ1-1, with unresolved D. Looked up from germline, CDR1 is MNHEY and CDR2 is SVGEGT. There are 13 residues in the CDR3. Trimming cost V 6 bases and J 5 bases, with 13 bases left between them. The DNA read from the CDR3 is TGTGCCAGCAGGCACGACGGCGGGACTGAA. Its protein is CASRHDGGTE. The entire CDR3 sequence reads CASRHDGGTEAFF.

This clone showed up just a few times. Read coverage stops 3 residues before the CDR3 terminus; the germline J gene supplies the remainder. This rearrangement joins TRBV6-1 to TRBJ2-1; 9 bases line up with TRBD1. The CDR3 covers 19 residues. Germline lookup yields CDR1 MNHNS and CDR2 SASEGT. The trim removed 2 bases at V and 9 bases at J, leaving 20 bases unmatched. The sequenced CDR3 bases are TGTGCCAGCAGTGAAAACGACGAGGTCTGGGTCACAGGGGGCGGTGAG. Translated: CASSENDEVWVTGGGE. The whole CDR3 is CASSENDEVWVTGGGEQFF.

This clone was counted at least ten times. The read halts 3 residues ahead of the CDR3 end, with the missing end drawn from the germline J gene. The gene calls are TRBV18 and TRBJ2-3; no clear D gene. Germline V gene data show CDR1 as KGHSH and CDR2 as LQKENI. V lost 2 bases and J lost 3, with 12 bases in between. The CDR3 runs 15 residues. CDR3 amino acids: CASSPTATRTDTQYF. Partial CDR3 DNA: TGTGCCAGCTCACCAACCGCGACGCGGACAGATACG.

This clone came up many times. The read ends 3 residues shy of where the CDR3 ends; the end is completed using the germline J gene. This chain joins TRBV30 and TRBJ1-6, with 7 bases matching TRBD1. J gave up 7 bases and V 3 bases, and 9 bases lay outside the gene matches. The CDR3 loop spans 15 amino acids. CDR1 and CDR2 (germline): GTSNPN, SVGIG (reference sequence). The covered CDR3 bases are TGTGCCTGGAGGGGCCCAGGGGGAAAAAATTCACCC. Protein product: CAWRGPGGKNSP. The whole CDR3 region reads CAWRGPGGKNSPLHF.

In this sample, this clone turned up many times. The CDR3 is CASSPAQGADTQYF. The covered CDR3 bases are TGTGCCAGTAGTCCCGCCCAGGGAGCAGATACG. The rearrangement uses TRBV19 and TRBJ2-3, with D perhaps TRBD1 or TRBD2 (5 bases each). The CDR3 goes on 3 residues after the read ends, and that part is filled in from the germline J gene. Trimming stripped 5 bases from V and 4 bases from J, with 13 bases between. This CDR3 region has 14 residues. Germline V lookup: CDR1 LNHDA, CDR2 SQIVND (reference sequence).

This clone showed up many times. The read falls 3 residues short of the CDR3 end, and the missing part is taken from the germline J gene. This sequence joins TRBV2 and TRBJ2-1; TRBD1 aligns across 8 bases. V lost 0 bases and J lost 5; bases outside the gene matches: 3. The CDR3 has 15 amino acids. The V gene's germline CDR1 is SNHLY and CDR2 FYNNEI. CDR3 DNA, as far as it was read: TGTGCCAGCAGTGAAGCAACAGGGGGTAACAATGAG. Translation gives CASSEATGGNNE. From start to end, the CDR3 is CASSEATGGNNEQFF. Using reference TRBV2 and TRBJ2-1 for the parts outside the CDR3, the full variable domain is EPEVTQTPSHQVTQMGQEVILRCVPISNHLYFYWYRQILGQKVEFLVSFYNNEISEKSEIFDDQFSVERPDGSNFTLKIRSTKLEDSAMYFCASSEATGGNNEQFFGPGTRLTVL.

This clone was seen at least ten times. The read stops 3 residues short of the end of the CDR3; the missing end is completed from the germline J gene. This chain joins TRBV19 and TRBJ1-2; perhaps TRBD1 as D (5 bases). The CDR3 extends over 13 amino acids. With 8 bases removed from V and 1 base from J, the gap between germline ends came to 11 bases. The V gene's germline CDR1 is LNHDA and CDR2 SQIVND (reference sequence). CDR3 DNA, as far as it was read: TGTGCCAGTCTCGGGGGATTTAACTATGGC. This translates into CASLGGFNYG. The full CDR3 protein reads CASLGGFNYGYTF.

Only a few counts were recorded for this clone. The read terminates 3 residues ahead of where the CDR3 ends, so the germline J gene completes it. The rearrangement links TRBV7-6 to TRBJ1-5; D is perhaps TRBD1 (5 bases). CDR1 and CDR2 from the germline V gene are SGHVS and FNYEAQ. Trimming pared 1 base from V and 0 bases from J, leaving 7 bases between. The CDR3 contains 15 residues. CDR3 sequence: CASSLGGYSNQPQHF. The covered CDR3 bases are TGTGCCAGCAGCTTAGGGGGCTATAGCAATCAGCCC.

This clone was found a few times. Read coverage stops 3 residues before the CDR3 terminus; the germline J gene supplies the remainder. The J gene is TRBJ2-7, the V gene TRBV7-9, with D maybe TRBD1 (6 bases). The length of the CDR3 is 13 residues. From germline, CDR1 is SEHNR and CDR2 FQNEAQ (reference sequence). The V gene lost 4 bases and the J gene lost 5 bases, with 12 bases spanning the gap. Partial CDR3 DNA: TGTGCCAGCAGCTCACAGGGTGTGCACGAG. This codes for CASSSQGVHE. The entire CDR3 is CASSSQGVHEQYF.

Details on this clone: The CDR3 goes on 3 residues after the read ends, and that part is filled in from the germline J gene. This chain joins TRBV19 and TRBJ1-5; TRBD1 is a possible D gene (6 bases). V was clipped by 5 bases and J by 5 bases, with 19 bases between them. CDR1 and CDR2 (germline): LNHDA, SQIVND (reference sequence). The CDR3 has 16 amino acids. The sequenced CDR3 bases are TGTGCCAGTAGTTTACAGGGTAAGGGGCTCGATCAGCCC. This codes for CASSLQGKGLDQP. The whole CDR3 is CASSLQGKGLDQPQHF. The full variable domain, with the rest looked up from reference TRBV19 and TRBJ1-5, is DGGITQSPKYLFRKEGQNVTLSCEQNLNHDAMYWYRQDPGQGLRLIYYSQIVNDFQKGDIAEGYSVSREKKESFPLTVTSAQKNPTAFYLCASSLQGKGLDQPQHFGDGTRLSIL.

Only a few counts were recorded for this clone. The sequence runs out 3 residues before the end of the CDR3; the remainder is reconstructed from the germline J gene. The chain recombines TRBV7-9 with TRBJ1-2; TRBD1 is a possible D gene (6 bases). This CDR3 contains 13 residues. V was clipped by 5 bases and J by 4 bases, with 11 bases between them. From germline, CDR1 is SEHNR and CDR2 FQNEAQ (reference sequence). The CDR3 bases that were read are TGTGCCAGCAGCCCGGACAGTCTCTATGGC. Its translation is CASSPDSLYG. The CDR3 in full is CASSPDSLYGYTF.

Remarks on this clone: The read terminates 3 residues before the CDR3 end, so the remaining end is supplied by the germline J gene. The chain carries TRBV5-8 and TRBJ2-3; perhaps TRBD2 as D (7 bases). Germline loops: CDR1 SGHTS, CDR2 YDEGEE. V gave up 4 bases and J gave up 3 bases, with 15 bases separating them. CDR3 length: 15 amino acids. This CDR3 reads CASSPRGAWTDTQYF. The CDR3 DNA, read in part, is TGTGCCAGCAGCCCCCGGGGGGCTTGGACAGATACG.

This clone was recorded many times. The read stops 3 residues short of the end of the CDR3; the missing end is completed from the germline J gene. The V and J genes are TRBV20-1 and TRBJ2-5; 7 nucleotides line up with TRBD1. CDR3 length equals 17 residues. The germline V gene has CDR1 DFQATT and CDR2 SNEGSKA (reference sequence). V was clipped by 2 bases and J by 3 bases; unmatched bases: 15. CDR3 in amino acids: CSARQTGTAKIEETQYF. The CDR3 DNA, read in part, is TGCAGTGCTAGACAGACCGGGACAGCCAAAATCGAAGAGACC.

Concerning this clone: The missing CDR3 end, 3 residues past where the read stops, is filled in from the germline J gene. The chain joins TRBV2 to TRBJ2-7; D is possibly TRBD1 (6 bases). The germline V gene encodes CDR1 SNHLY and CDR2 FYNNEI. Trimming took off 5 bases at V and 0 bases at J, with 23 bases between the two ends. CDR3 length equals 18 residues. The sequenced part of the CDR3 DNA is TGTGCCAGCAGTTCCCAGGGGCTTCCCGAGAGGGGCTCCTACGAG. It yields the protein CASSSQGLPERGSYE. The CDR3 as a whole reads CASSSQGLPERGSYEQYF. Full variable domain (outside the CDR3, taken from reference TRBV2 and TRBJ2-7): EPEVTQTPSHQVTQMGQEVILRCVPISNHLYFYWYRQILGQKVEFLVSFYNNEISEKSEIFDDQFSVERPDGSNFTLKIRSTKLEDSAMYFCASSSQGLPERGSYEQYFGPGTRLTVT.

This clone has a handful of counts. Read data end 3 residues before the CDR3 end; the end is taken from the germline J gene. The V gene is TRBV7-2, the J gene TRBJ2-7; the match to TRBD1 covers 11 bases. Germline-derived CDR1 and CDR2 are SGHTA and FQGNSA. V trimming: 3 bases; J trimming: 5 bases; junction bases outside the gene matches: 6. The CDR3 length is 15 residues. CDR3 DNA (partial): TGTGCCAGCAGCTTCTCCGGGACAGGGGGGGACGAG. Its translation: CASSFSGTGGDE. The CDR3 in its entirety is CASSFSGTGGDEQYF.

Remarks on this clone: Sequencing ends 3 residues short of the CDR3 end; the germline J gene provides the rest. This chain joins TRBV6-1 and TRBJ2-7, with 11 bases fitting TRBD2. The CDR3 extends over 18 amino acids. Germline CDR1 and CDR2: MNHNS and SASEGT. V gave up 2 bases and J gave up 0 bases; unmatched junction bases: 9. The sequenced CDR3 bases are TGTGCCAGCAGTGAATGGCTAGCGGGAGGAATGAGCTCCTACGAG. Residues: CASSEWLAGGMSSYE. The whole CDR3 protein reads CASSEWLAGGMSSYEQYF.

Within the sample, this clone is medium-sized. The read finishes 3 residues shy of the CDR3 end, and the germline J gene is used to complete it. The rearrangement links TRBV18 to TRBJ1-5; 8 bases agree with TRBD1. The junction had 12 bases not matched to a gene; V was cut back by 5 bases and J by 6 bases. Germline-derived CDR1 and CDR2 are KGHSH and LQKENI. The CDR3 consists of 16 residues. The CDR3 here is CASSSTQGAGIQPQHF. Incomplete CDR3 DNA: TGTGCCAGCTCATCTACGCAGGGGGCAGGAATTCAGCCC.

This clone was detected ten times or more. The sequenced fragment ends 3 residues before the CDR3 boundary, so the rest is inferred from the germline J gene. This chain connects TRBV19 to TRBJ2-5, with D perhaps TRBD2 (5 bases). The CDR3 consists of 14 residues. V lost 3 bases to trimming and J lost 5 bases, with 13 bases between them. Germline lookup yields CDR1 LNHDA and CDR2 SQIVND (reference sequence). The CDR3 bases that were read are TGTGCCAGTAGTATCGGTGAGGGTTGGGAGACC. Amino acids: CASSIGEGWET. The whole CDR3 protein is CASSIGEGWETQYF.